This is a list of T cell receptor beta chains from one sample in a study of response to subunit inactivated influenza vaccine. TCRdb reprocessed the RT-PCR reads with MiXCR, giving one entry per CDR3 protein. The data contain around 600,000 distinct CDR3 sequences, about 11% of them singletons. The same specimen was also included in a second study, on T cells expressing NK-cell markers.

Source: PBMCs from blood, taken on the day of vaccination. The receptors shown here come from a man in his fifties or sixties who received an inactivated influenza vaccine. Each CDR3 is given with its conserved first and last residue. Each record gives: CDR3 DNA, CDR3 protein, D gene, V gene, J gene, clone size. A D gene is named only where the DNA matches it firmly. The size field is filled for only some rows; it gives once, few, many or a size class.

CDR3nt: TGCGCCAGCAGCTTGAAAGTTGCCGATACGCAGTATTTT
CDR3aa: CASSLKVADTQYF
d_gene: NA
v_gene: TRBV5-1
j_gene: TRBJ2-3
abundance: many

CDR3nt: TGCAGCGTTGAAGATCAGCGGGAGACCCACAATGAGCAGTTCTTC
CDR3aa: CSVEDQRETHNEQFF
d_gene: TRBD2
v_gene: TRBV29-1
j_gene: TRBJ2-1
abundance: few

CDR3nt: TGTGCCAGCAGTCCGCCCTCACGGACTAGCGGGGGCTACGAGCAGTACTTC
CDR3aa: CASSPPSRTSGGYEQYF
d_gene: TRBD2
v_gene: TRBV27
j_gene: TRBJ2-7
abundance: few

CDR3nt: TGTGCCAGCAGTTTAGGGTTAGGGACAGGGATTTACGAGCAGTACTTC
CDR3aa: CASSLGLGTGIYEQYF
d_gene: TRBD1
v_gene: TRBV12-3/TRBV12-4
j_gene: TRBJ2-7
abundance: few

CDR3nt: TGTGCCAGCACCCGGGGACAGGGACAGGGATCGTTCACGCAGTATTTT
CDR3aa: CASTRGQGQGSFTQYF
d_gene: TRBD1
v_gene: TRBV27
j_gene: TRBJ2-3
abundance: NA

CDR3nt: TGTGCCACTCGAGCGCGGGAAGAAAAACTGTTTTTT
CDR3aa: CATRAREEKLFF
d_gene: NA
v_gene: TRBV15
j_gene: TRBJ1-4
abundance: NA

CDR3nt: TGTGCCAGCTCCCCCGCCCAGGGCGGTGGATATGGCTACACCTTC
CDR3aa: CASSPAQGGGYGYTF
d_gene: NA
v_gene: TRBV6-1
j_gene: TRBJ1-2
abundance: many

CDR3nt: TGTGCCAGCAGTCAACATGGGTACCAAGAGACCCAGTACTTC
CDR3aa: CASSQHGYQETQYF
d_gene: NA
v_gene: TRBV12-3/TRBV12-4
j_gene: TRBJ2-5
abundance: NA

CDR3nt: TGCAGTGCTAGAGTCCTGGTCACAGGGGAGAGTCAGCCCCAGCATTTT
CDR3aa: CSARVLVTGESQPQHF
d_gene: TRBD1
v_gene: TRBV20-1
j_gene: TRBJ1-5
abundance: few

CDR3nt: TGTGCCAGCAGCTTAAGGGTAGGAGGCTACACCTTC
CDR3aa: CASSLRVGGYTF
d_gene: NA
v_gene: TRBV5-6
j_gene: TRBJ1-2
abundance: few

CDR3nt: TGTGCCAGCAGGTTCTGGGCCGTGGCCGGGGAGCTGTTTTTT
CDR3aa: CASRFWAVAGELFF
d_gene: NA
v_gene: TRBV6-1
j_gene: TRBJ2-2
abundance: few

CDR3nt: TGCAGCGTTGAAGAGGGGGTCGCTGAAGCTTTCTTT
CDR3aa: CSVEEGVAEAFF
d_gene: NA
v_gene: TRBV29-1
j_gene: TRBJ1-1
abundance: few

CDR3nt: TGTGCCAGCAGCGTCTCAGTGGTCGGCACACAAGAGACCCAGTACTTC
CDR3aa: CASSVSVVGTQETQYF
d_gene: NA
v_gene: TRBV7-6
j_gene: TRBJ2-5
abundance: NA

CDR3nt: TGTGCCAGCAGCTCCCTCGGAGGGGCGGTGGTAGATACGCAGTATTTT
CDR3aa: CASSSLGGAVVDTQYF
d_gene: NA
v_gene: TRBV7-2
j_gene: TRBJ2-3
abundance: NA

CDR3nt: TGTGCCAGCAGCCGAACAGGGACCGGGGAGCTGTTTTTT
CDR3aa: CASSRTGTGELFF
d_gene: NA
v_gene: TRBV12-3/TRBV12-4
j_gene: TRBJ2-2
abundance: many

CDR3nt: TGTGCCAGCAGTTACAACGTCGGACTAGCGGGACTAGAGACCCAGTACTTC
CDR3aa: CASSYNVGLAGLETQYF
d_gene: TRBD2
v_gene: TRBV6-5
j_gene: TRBJ2-5
abundance: NA

CDR3nt: TGTGCCAGCAGGCCGGTTGGAGCGGGACAGGCATCGACAGATACGCAGTATTTT
CDR3aa: CASRPVGAGQASTDTQYF
d_gene: NA
v_gene: TRBV6-1
j_gene: TRBJ2-3
abundance: NA

CDR3nt: TGTGCCAGCAGCCAAAGTGGGAGGGAGCAGTTCTTC
CDR3aa: CASSQSGREQFF
d_gene: NA
v_gene: TRBV3-1
j_gene: TRBJ2-1
abundance: few

CDR3nt: TGTGCCAGCAGTCTCGGGACAGCTGTCTACGAGCAGTACTTC
CDR3aa: CASSLGTAVYEQYF
d_gene: TRBD1
v_gene: TRBV28
j_gene: TRBJ2-7
abundance: NA

CDR3nt: TGCGCCAGCAGCCAAGGTAGCGGGAGTTTGGAGCAGTACTTC
CDR3aa: CASSQGSGSLEQYF
d_gene: TRBD2
v_gene: TRBV4-3
j_gene: TRBJ2-7
abundance: few

CDR3nt: TGTGCCAGCAGTTCCGGGACAGAAGTGGACCTCTATGGCTACACCTTC
CDR3aa: CASSSGTEVDLYGYTF
d_gene: TRBD1
v_gene: TRBV12-3/TRBV12-4
j_gene: TRBJ1-2
abundance: many

CDR3nt: TGTGCCACCAGTGAATCCACAGGGGTTGGAAACACCATATATTTT
CDR3aa: CATSESTGVGNTIYF
d_gene: TRBD1
v_gene: TRBV24-1
j_gene: TRBJ1-3
abundance: NA

CDR3nt: TGCGCCAGCCAAGGGACTAGCGGAACCTACGAGCAGTACTTC
CDR3aa: CASQGTSGTYEQYF
d_gene: TRBD2
v_gene: TRBV5-1
j_gene: TRBJ2-7
abundance: many

CDR3nt: TGTGCCAGCAGTTCGCTAGCGCGCACAGATACGCAGTATTTT
CDR3aa: CASSSLARTDTQYF
d_gene: NA
v_gene: TRBV12-3/TRBV12-4
j_gene: TRBJ2-3
abundance: NA

CDR3nt: TGCGCCAGCAGCCAGAACGCGGGAGGGGGCCCGTGGGAGCAGTACTTC
CDR3aa: CASSQNAGGGPWEQYF
d_gene: TRBD2
v_gene: TRBV4-1
j_gene: TRBJ2-7
abundance: NA

CDR3nt: TGTGCCAGCAGCTTATCAGGAGGACAGACAAGTTTCCCAGTCTTC
CDR3aa: CASSLSGGQTSFPVF
d_gene: NA
v_gene: TRBV7-2
j_gene: TRBJ2-1
abundance: few

CDR3nt: TGTGCCAGCAGTTTAATCGCGGGGGGGACCTATGATCACTCCTACGAGCAGTACTTC
CDR3aa: CASSLIAGGTYDHSYEQYF
d_gene: TRBD2
v_gene: TRBV28
j_gene: TRBJ2-7
abundance: NA